These 15 T cell receptor beta chains share one sample of origin, sequenced in a study of cytomegalovirus exposure and HLA in healthy donors. PCR was performed using 60 Vbeta and 13 Jbeta primers. The method was immunoSEQ multiplex PCR; TCRdb's version includes in-frame clones alone and lacks a portion of them. The repertoire holds some 160,000 clones, with roughly 81% as singletons. Sequencing input: PBMCs. The receptors were sampled from a man aged 30-40 years in good health and CMV-seropositive.

The gene calls are TRBV30 and TRBJ1-3; TRBD1 aligns across 8 bases. This CDR3 is built from 14 residues. In germline, CDR1 is GTSNPN, CDR2 SVGIG (reference sequence). J was trimmed by 0 bases and V by 2 bases; bases with no gene match: 0. CDR3 bases: TGTGCCTGGAGTACAGGGGGCTCTGGAAACACCATATATTTT. It codes for CAWSTGGSGNTIYF.

The V gene is TRBV11-3, the J gene TRBJ2-7, with D unclear. Germline lookup yields CDR1 SGHNT and CDR2 YENEEA. V was trimmed by 3 bases and J by 6 bases, leaving 6 bases between them. The CDR3 runs 11 residues. The DNA for the CDR3 is TGTGCCAGCAGCTTGTCCGGCGAGCAGTACTTC. It translates to CASSLSGEQYF.

J is TRBJ2-2 and V is TRBV7-8; 12 positions agree with TRBD2. This CDR3 comprises 16 residues. V lost 4 bases and J lost 4; bases outside the gene matches: 4. Germline V gene sequence: CDR1 SGHVS, CDR2 FQNEAQ. The CDR3 reads CASSSWTSGTTGELFF. The CDR3 nucleotides are TGTGCCAGCAGCTCCTGGACTAGCGGGACCACCGGGGAGCTGTTTTTT.

A word on this clone: The sample holds other DNA sequences that translate to the same CDR3. The chain employs TRBV27 and TRBJ2-7; TRBD2 aligns across 9 bases. Germline V lookup: CDR1 MNHEY, CDR2 SMNVEV (reference sequence). The CDR3 is 16 residues long. V shed 2 bases, J shed 0 bases, and the junction held 5 bases outside the gene matches. Written as DNA, the CDR3 is TGTGCCAGCAGTTTAATGGCGGGAGGGAGCTCCTACGAGCAGTACTTC. It yields the protein CASSLMAGGSSYEQYF.

The V call is TRBV7-9, the J call TRBJ2-5; 9 bases are shared with TRBD2. Germline V gene lookup returns CDR1 SEHNR and CDR2 FQNEAQ (reference sequence). V lost 0 bases, J lost 1 base, and 9 bases stayed unmatched. This CDR3 is built from 18 residues. The DNA for the CDR3 is TGTGCCAGCAGCTTAGCGGAGGGCGGGAGGGCCACCCAAGAGACCCAGTACTTC. Its protein is CASSLAEGGRATQETQYF.

The chain links TRBV15 to TRBJ2-1, with TRBD1 identical over 8 bases. J was trimmed by 4 bases and V by 0 bases; bases with no gene match: 5. Germline V CDR1 and CDR2: LNHNV, YYDKDF (reference sequence). The CDR3 extends over 16 amino acids. This chain's CDR3 is CATSRDARGHYNEQFF. CDR3 sequence (DNA): TGTGCCACCAGCAGAGATGCCAGGGGGCATTACAATGAGCAGTTCTTC.

The CDR3, as DNA: TGTGCCAGTAGCTTTGACGGAGATTACAAGGCAGAAGCTTTCTTT. Translating it yields CASSFDGDYKAEAFF. This rearrangement joins TRBV19 to TRBJ1-1; D uncertain. The germline V and J ends were trimmed by 6 bases and 8 bases, with 22 bases remaining between them. The CDR3 totals 15 residues. CDR1 is LNHDA and CDR2 is SQIVND in the germline V gene (reference sequence).

The chain is built from TRBV5-8 and TRBJ2-1; D gene unclear. Germline CDR1 is SGHTS and CDR2 is YDEGEE. The V end was cut by 2 bases, the J end by 5 bases, with 8 bases between. This CDR3 region has 13 residues. The CDR3 reads CASSFFANNEQFF. The CDR3 DNA reads as TGTGCCAGCAGCTTTTTTGCGAACAATGAGCAGTTCTTC.

The rearrangement uses TRBV5-5 and TRBJ2-1, with 13 bases that match TRBD2. The V segment lost 2 bases and the J segment 9 bases; nucleotides outside the gene matches: 5. Germline CDR1 is SGHKS and CDR2 is YYEKEE (reference sequence). The CDR3 loop spans 15 amino acids. The CDR3 bases are TGTGCCAGCAGCTTCAGGACTAGCGGGAGCAGTGAGCAGTTCTTC. Amino acids: CASSFRTSGSSEQFF.

The chain has TRBV4-3 and TRBJ2-4; TRBD2 agrees at 9 bases. CDR1 and CDR2 (germline): LGHNA, YSLEER. This CDR3 is built from 16 residues. V lost 1 base and J lost 0; bases outside the gene matches: 1. In DNA form, the CDR3 reads TGCGCCAGCAGCCAAGTACTAGCGGGAGCCAAAAACATTCAGTACTTC. Amino acid sequence: CASSQVLAGAKNIQYF.

The chain combines TRBV19 with TRBJ2-2; 10 bases align to TRBD2. Germline V gene lookup returns CDR1 LNHDA and CDR2 SQIVND (reference sequence). The V and J ends lost 2 bases and 7 bases, in that order; junction bases with no gene match: 7. CDR3 length: 16 residues. The CDR3 loop is CASSISSGRRYGELFF. The DNA of the CDR3 is TGTGCCAGTAGTATAAGTAGCGGGAGGAGGTACGGGGAGCTGTTTTTT.

This chain links TRBV5-4 with TRBJ2-2; 7 nucleotides agree with TRBD1. The CDR3 totals 14 residues. J gave up 4 bases and V 3 bases, and 3 bases lay outside the gene matches. Germline-derived CDR1 and CDR2 are SGHNT and YYREEE (reference sequence). The CDR3 reads CASSYYRGTGELFF. The DNA for the CDR3 is TGTGCCAGCAGCTACTACAGGGGCACCGGGGAGCTGTTTTTT.

The chain joins TRBV25-1 to TRBJ2-6; tentative D call: TRBD2 (5 bases). From germline, CDR1 is MGHDK and CDR2 SYGVNS. This CDR3 region has 15 residues. Trimming stripped 3 bases from V and 3 bases from J, with 9 bases between. CDR3 DNA sequence: TGTGCCAGCAGTGACGGCGGGTATGGGGCCAACGTCCTGACTTTC. Its protein product is CASSDGGYGANVLTF. The full variable domain, its missing parts supplied by reference TRBV25-1 and TRBJ2-6, is EADIYQTPRYLVIGTGKKITLECSQTMGHDKMYWYQQDPGMELHLIHYSYGVNSTEKGDLSSESTVSRIRTEHFPLTLESARPSHTSQYLCASSDGGYGANVLTFGAGSRLTVL.

This rearrangement joins TRBV6-5 to TRBJ2-5; D unclear. Trimming cost V 0 bases and J 2 bases, with 10 bases left between them. The CDR3 covers 15 residues. Germline assignment: CDR1 MNHEY and CDR2 SVGAGI. The CDR3 bases are TGTGCCAGCAGTTACTCGATGTGGCGGCAAGAGACCCAGTACTTC. It is translated as CASSYSMWRQETQYF.

The chain links TRBV19 to TRBJ1-2, with 9 bases that match TRBD1. Germline V CDR1 and CDR2: LNHDA, SQIVND (reference sequence). The CDR3 covers 14 residues. Germline trimming cut 5 bases from V and 3 bases from J; bases unmatched to any gene: 4. In nucleotides, the CDR3 is TGTGCCAGTAGTGTCACAGGGGGCGACTATGGCTACACCTTC. Protein product: CASSVTGGDYGYTF.